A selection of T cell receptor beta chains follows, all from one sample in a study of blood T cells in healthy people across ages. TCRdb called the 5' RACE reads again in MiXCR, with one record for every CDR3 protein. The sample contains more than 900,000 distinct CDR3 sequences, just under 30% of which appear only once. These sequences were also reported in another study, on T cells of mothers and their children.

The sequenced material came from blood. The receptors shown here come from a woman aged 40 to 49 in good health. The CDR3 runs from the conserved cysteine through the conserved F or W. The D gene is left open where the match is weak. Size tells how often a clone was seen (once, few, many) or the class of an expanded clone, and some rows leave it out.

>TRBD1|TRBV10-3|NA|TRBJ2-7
CAISGTGGEYEQYF
TGTGCCATCAGTGGTACAGGGGGCGAGTACGAGCAGTACTTC
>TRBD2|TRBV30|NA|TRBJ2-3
CAWSVGTSGVFSSTGTQYF
TGTGCCTGGAGTGTAGGGACTAGCGGGGTATTCTCTAGCACAGGTACGCAGTATTTT
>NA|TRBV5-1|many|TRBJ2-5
CASSIGRDRGEQYF
TGCGCCAGCAGCATAGGGAGGGACAGAGGGGAGCAGTACTTC
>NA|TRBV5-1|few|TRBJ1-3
CTSSLGSPLGNTIYF
TGCACCAGCAGCTTGGGATCTCCACTTGGAAACACCATATATTTT
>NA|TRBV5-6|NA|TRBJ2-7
CASSPNRMSYEQYF
TGTGCCAGCAGCCCGAACAGGATGTCCTACGAGCAGTACTTC
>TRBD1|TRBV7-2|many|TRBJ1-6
CASRRDSRSSYNSPLHF
TGTGCCAGCAGGCGGGACAGCCGGAGCTCCTATAATTCACCCCTCCACTTT
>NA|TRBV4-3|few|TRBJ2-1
CASSFLNSYNEQFF
TGCGCCAGCAGCTTCCTCAACTCCTACAATGAGCAGTTCTTC
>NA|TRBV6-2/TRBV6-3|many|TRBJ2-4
CASSYSGERSPAKNIQYF
TGTGCCAGCAGTTACTCCGGAGAAAGGAGCCCAGCCAAAAACATTCAGTACTTC
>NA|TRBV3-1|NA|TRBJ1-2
CASSPRPRRGGYTF
TGTGCCAGCAGCCCTCGTCCCCGAAGAGGGGGCTACACCTTC
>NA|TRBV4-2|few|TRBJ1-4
CASSGTGGSNEKLFF
TGTGCCAGCAGTGGCACGGGGGGGTCTAATGAAAAACTGTTTTTT
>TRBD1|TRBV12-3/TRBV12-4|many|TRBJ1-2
CASDRAYYGYTF
TGTGCCTCGGACAGGGCTTACTATGGCTACACCTTC
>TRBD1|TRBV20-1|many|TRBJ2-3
CSARRQGDTQYF
TGCAGTGCAAGGCGACAGGGAGATACGCAGTATTTT
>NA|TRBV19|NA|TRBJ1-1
CASSITGGWTEAFF
TGTGCCAGTAGTATCACAGGAGGATGGACTGAAGCTTTCTTT
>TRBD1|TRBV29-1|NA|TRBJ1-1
CSARTGSVNTEAFF
TGCAGCGCCCGGACAGGGTCAGTGAACACTGAAGCTTTCTTT
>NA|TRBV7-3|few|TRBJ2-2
CASSLTYSTNTGELFF
TGTGCCAGCAGCTTAACTTACTCCACGAACACCGGGGAGCTGTTTTTT
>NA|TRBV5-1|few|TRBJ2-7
CASSLELNEQYF
TGCGCCAGCAGCTTGGAATTGAACGAGCAGTACTTC
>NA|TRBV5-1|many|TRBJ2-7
CASSFPGSGLSSYEQYF
TGCGCCAGCAGCTTCCCTGGGTCAGGCCTAAGCTCCTACGAGCAGTACTTC
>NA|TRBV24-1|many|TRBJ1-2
CATSEGANYGYTF
TGTGCCACCAGTGAGGGGGCCAACTATGGCTACACCTTC
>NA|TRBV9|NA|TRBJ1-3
CASSPDSYPGNTIYF
TGTGCCAGCAGCCCCGACAGCTACCCTGGAAACACCATATATTTT
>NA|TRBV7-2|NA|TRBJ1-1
CASSPTEADTEAFF
TGTGCCAGCAGCCCCACCGAGGCGGACACTGAAGCTTTCTTT
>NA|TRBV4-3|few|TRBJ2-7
CASSQGGGPSSYEQYF
TGCGCCAGCAGCCAAGGAGGGGGGCCCTCCTCCTACGAGCAGTACTTC
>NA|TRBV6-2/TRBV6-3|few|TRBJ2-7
CASSYGPRDNSYEQYF
TGTGCCAGCAGTTATGGGCCCCGGGACAACTCCTACGAGCAGTACTTC
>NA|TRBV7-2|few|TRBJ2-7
CASSFGRTVGEQYF
TGTGCCAGCAGCTTTGGCCGGACGGTGGGCGAGCAGTACTTC
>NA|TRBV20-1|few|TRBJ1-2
CSAERSDGYTF
TGCAGTGCCGAGAGGAGTGATGGCTACACCTTC
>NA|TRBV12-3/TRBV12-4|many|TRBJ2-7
CASSLIPDPYEQYF
TGTGCCAGCAGTTTAATCCCGGATCCCTACGAGCAGTACTTC
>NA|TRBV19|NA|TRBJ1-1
CASSTQTENTEAFF
TGTGCCAGTAGTACCCAGACAGAGAACACTGAAGCTTTCTTT
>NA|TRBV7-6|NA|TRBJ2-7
CASSPQGGPSSYEQYF
TGTGCCAGCAGCCCCCAGGGCGGGCCAAGCTCCTACGAGCAGTACTTC
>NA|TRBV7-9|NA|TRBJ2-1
CASSLEGGLHNEQFF
TGTGCCAGCAGCTTAGAAGGGGGGCTACACAATGAGCAGTTCTTC
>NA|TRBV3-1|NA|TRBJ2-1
CASSQVRGPSNGQFF
TGTGCCAGCAGCCAAGTCCGGGGACCGAGCAATGGGCAGTTCTTC
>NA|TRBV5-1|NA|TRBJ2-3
CASSLPRTSSTDTQYF
TGCGCCAGCAGCCTACCCAGGACTTCTAGCACAGATACGCAGTATTTT
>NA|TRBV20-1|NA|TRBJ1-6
CSAVGSLYSPLHF
TGCAGTGCGGTGGGTTCCCTTTATTCCCCCCTCCACTTT